This T cell receptor beta chain emerged from a study of blood T cell repertoires in COVID-19 (dated by TCRdb to 2018 to 2021). Background on the whole study: Collaborator samples came from the United States, Italy and Spain and covered acute and convalescent phases of COVID-19. The repertoires were made available in a free public database intended to serve as a resource for research on the immune response to SARS-CoV-2. Where available, HLA class I and class II types were obtained from metadata supplied by the sample provider rather than from assay-based typing. The samples were drawn from two sources: the first 160 participants of the ongoing ImmuneRACE study, and 950 to 1,500 subjects contributed by 6 global collaborators. Subjects who had been exposed to COVID-19, were actively infected with it, or had recovered from it provided the deeply sampled blood TCRbeta repertoires that made up the dataset. The material from the prospective study consisted of cDNA or gDNA derived from T cells, B-cell-depleted T cells, or PBMCs. The sample metadata nearly always contained a de-identified subject ID, COVID-19 status, age in years and sex. Points the paper makes about the study in general: The quantity of clinical and demographic metadata differed by source and by participant and was supplied without curation.

This clone appeared once. Its antigen remains unidentified. No base quality information exists; no much larger clone differs at one position. V is shortened by 6 bases, J by 1 base, and the region joining them spans 19 bases. Taken from cysteine to phenylalanine, the CDR3 has 16 residues. This entry keeps only the CDR3 DNA: 48 bases, framed from base 1. Per the germline V gene, MDHEN is the CDR1 and SYDVKM is the CDR2. Whole blood was collected in K2EDTA tubes by collaborating institutions according to the institutions' own protocols. For TCRbeta analysis, collaborators shipped samples as frozen whole blood, isolated PBMCs, or DNA extracted from either of those sample types. TCRbeta CDR3 regions were amplified from genomic DNA by means of the immunoSEQ Assay, a bias-controlled multiplex PCR. As for the original processing: Within the assay, amplification of reference gene primers was used to estimate how many nucleated cells each sample contained. To quantify the absolute abundance of each unique TCRbeta CDR3 rearrangement, sequence reads were collapsed and filtered. For each sample, productive Simpson clonality was calculated as the square root of Simpson's diversity index over productive rearrangements. The immuneACCESS repertoire file appears here via TCRdb, limited to in-frame rearrangements. These files lack a portion of the clones; in checked studies, under half of the deficit traces to unresolved V genes, and the cause of the others is not known. D and trimming were read from the DNA, whereas the V and J calls and clone size are those reported in that table. The sample records about 50,000 clones, 70% to 90% of which are singletons. The ten largest clones add up to 5% of the sample.

Sequencing was done on a sample of peripheral blood. The sequence derives from a middle-aged man with active COVID-19. The rearrangement joined TRBV28 to TRBJ2-7; the D region possibly corresponds to TRBD1 (6 bases align). The nucleotide sequence is given as TGTGCCAGCAGCCTCCCCAGGGGAGTTAAGTCCTACGAGCAGTACTTC. This gives the protein CASSLPRGVKSYEQYF.